This T cell receptor (beta chain) was sequenced during a study of blood T cell repertoires in COVID-19. Across the study: PBMCs, B-cell-depleted T cells, or T cells provided the cDNA or gDNA that made up the material.

Authors' processing steps: Estimation of nucleated cell counts was performed using reference gene primer amplification. Repertoires were generated with immunoSEQ multiplex PCR, while TCRdb's copy carries only in-frame clones and drops some. That table supplies the V and J calls and clone size; D and trimming were determined from the DNA. Altogether 200,000 or so clones are present, roughly 84% being singletons, with the ten largest covering 18%. CDR3 length equals 20 residues. Germline assignment: CDR1 LGHNT and CDR2 FRNRAP. The ends were cut back, 2 bases at V and 0 bases at J, with 20 bases in the middle. This clone has just one count.

The sequence came from a man aged 50 to 59 with COVID-19, enrolled during active disease. This rearrangement joins TRBV12-5 to TRBJ2-6, with D tentatively TRBD1 (6 bases). Sequenced material: peripheral blood. CDR3 sequence: CASGLSQGRVSPSGANVLTF. The CDR3 nucleotides are TGTGCTAGTGGTTTGTCTCAGGGGAGAGTATCCCCCTCTGGGGCCAACGTCCTGACTTTC. Looking up the rest from reference TRBV12-5 and TRBJ2-6 gives the full variable domain: DARVTQTPRHKVTEMGQEVTMRCQPILGHNTVFWYRQTMMQGLELLAYFRNRAPLDDSGMPKDRFSAEMPDATLATLKIQPSEPRDSAVYFCASGLSQGRVSPSGANVLTFGAGSRLTVL.